A selection of T cell receptor beta chains follows, all from one sample in a study of cytomegalovirus exposure and HLA in healthy donors. TCRdb keeps only in-frame clones here, not all; method: immunoSEQ multiplex PCR. The profile shows roughly 60,000 clones, roughly 96% of them singletons. Sequencing used PBMCs. These TCRs come from a man in his late teens or twenties in good health and CMV-seronegative. Each CDR3 is given without its conserved first and last residue. A D gene is named only where the DNA matches it firmly.

v_gene: TRBV5-4; d_gene: TRBD1; j_gene: TRBJ1-3; CDR3aa: ASSVNRGTGNTIY
v_gene: TRBV28; d_gene: .; j_gene: TRBJ2-5; CDR3aa: ASSFIMEEETQY
v_gene: TRBV28; d_gene: .; j_gene: TRBJ2-4; CDR3aa: ASSPGFGAKNIQY
v_gene: TRBV28; d_gene: .; j_gene: TRBJ2-1; CDR3aa: ASSPLLAETYNEQF
v_gene: TRBV6-5; d_gene: TRBD1; j_gene: TRBJ1-1; CDR3aa: ASSEDRGVVGAF
v_gene: TRBV5-1; d_gene: TRBD1; j_gene: TRBJ2-2; CDR3aa: ASSPWTTGKGTGELF
v_gene: TRBV6-1; d_gene: .; j_gene: TRBJ2-5; CDR3aa: ASGWEETQY
v_gene: TRBV6-6; d_gene: .; j_gene: TRBJ2-3; CDR3aa: ASSYSSDDTDTQY
v_gene: TRBV29-1; d_gene: TRBD2; j_gene: TRBJ2-1; CDR3aa: SGWTSGSDNEQF
v_gene: TRBV28; d_gene: .; j_gene: TRBJ2-7; CDR3aa: ASSLLFQSGSGEQY
v_gene: TRBV28; d_gene: TRBD2; j_gene: TRBJ2-3; CDR3aa: ASRPRLAGATDTQY
v_gene: TRBV4-3; d_gene: TRBD2; j_gene: TRBJ2-2; CDR3aa: ASSPLGGLAGGLNTGELF
v_gene: TRBV18; d_gene: TRBD1; j_gene: TRBJ2-7; CDR3aa: ASSPSGQQIEQY
v_gene: TRBV7-2; d_gene: .; j_gene: TRBJ2-3; CDR3aa: ASSLPQELTPSTDTQY
v_gene: TRBV6-1; d_gene: .; j_gene: TRBJ2-5; CDR3aa: ASSRQGGETQY
v_gene: TRBV6-4; d_gene: .; j_gene: TRBJ2-3; CDR3aa: ASSESPSTDTQY
v_gene: TRBV18; d_gene: .; j_gene: TRBJ1-1; CDR3aa: ASSPTGFEAF
v_gene: TRBV28; d_gene: .; j_gene: TRBJ1-1; CDR3aa: ASRPPPGTRAF
v_gene: TRBV28; d_gene: .; j_gene: TRBJ2-5; CDR3aa: ASSPRVPETQY
v_gene: TRBV6-5; d_gene: TRBD1; j_gene: TRBJ1-1; CDR3aa: ASSLRTGANTEAF
v_gene: TRBV19; d_gene: TRBD1; j_gene: TRBJ1-5; CDR3aa: ASSPTGGSNQPQH
v_gene: TRBV19; d_gene: TRBD1; j_gene: TRBJ1-2; CDR3aa: ASNGQGGGYT
v_gene: TRBV27; d_gene: .; j_gene: TRBJ2-7; CDR3aa: ASSGAGTFYEQY
v_gene: TRBV9; d_gene: TRBD1; j_gene: TRBJ1-4; CDR3aa: ASSRTGGGEKLF
v_gene: TRBV27; d_gene: TRBD1; j_gene: TRBJ1-2; CDR3aa: ASSQENRGKGYT
v_gene: TRBV29-1; d_gene: .; j_gene: TRBJ2-2; CDR3aa: SVPGKTGELF
v_gene: TRBV29-1; d_gene: TRBD1; j_gene: TRBJ2-7; CDR3aa: SVNPGTGDEQY
v_gene: TRBV5-1; d_gene: TRBD1; j_gene: TRBJ1-2; CDR3aa: ASIGQGNYGYT
v_gene: TRBV5-1; d_gene: .; j_gene: TRBJ1-1; CDR3aa: ASSAQGWNTEAF
v_gene: TRBV2; d_gene: .; j_gene: TRBJ2-7; CDR3aa: ASSEGLGSYEQY
v_gene: TRBV7-3; d_gene: .; j_gene: TRBJ2-1; CDR3aa: ASSPTSLVDEQF
v_gene: TRBV19; d_gene: .; j_gene: TRBJ2-6; CDR3aa: ASRSPMANVLT
v_gene: TRBV11-3; d_gene: TRBD2; j_gene: TRBJ2-1; CDR3aa: ASSLGRDSAYNEQF
v_gene: TRBV19; d_gene: TRBD1; j_gene: TRBJ2-1; CDR3aa: ATVDRGVYNEQF
v_gene: TRBV27; d_gene: .; j_gene: TRBJ1-4; CDR3aa: ASSHRAGGEKLF
v_gene: TRBV18; d_gene: .; j_gene: TRBJ1-4; CDR3aa: ASSPRQVEELEKLF
v_gene: TRBV27; d_gene: TRBD1; j_gene: TRBJ1-1; CDR3aa: ASSLGQGGSEAF